This T cell receptor beta chain was captured in a study of cytomegalovirus exposure and HLA in healthy donors. Germline CDR1 reads LGHNA; CDR2 reads YNFKEQ. This CDR3 is 15 amino acids long. Trimming took 4 bases from V and 4 from J, leaving 14 bases between them. Vbeta (60) and Jbeta (13) primers were used in the PCR. Original processing methods: Among the unique TCR beta chains that a later analysis counted, about 85 million in all, 10 million to 14 million were shared. Using immunoSEQ multiplex PCR, the repertoire was profiled, and TCRdb retains in-frame clones only, with some absent. The V and J calls and clone size were taken over from that table, and D and trimming were inferred from the DNA. The table lists some 180,000 clones.

Sequenced: PBMCs. V gene TRBV4-2 combines with J gene TRBJ2-1; D perhaps matches TRBD2 (6 bases). The clonotype comes from a man younger than 45 in good health and CMV-seronegative. The CDR3 coding sequence is TGTGCCAGCAGCCCAGAGCGGGCAGGTTACAATGAGCAGTTCTTC. It encodes CASSPERAGYNEQFF.